This T cell receptor (beta chain) was sequenced during a study of T cell clonotyping in hematopoietic cell transplantation. Germline V CDR1 and CDR2: SGHTA, FQGNSA. CDR3 size: 13 residues. Trimming cost V 5 bases and J 6 bases, with 14 bases left between them. Generated by immunoSEQ multiplex PCR, the TCRdb table keeps only in-frame clones and is missing some. This sample has 9,500 to 15,000 clones, with 89% found just once. The clonotype originates from a human donor who either received an allogeneic hematopoietic cell transplant for a myeloid malignancy or was a related donor (not recorded which). Some clones in this sample may be carry-over from other donors' samples. The chain carries TRBV7-2 and TRBJ2-7, with D maybe TRBD2 (5 bases). Sequencing was carried out using peripheral blood mononuclear cells. The chain's CDR3 is CASSLTRVGEQYF. In DNA, the CDR3 is TGTGCCAGCAGCCTCACGCGGGTAGGCGAGCAGTACTTC.